This TCR beta chain was sequenced during a study of blood T cells in healthy people across ages. Overall study context: About one barcoded beta molecule was captured per two T cells (by template switching).

The CDR3 runs to 12 residues. CDR1 is LNHDA and CDR2 is SQIVND in the germline V gene (reference sequence). The use of a sample-barcoded 5' primer and a J-beta primer mix characterized a second PCR of roughly 7 to 11 cycles. TCRdb re-called the 5' RACE reads with MiXCR, one entry per CDR3 protein. There are approximately 780,000 distinct CDR3 sequences in the sample; about a quarter occur only once, and roughly 3.1% lies in the top ten. This clonotype was observed a handful of times. This sample also belongs to another study, concerning T cells of mothers and their children. According to that study: Mother-child pairs who were related displayed a slightly higher overlap than unrelated pairs, a difference that was non-significant. Not a single persistent microchimeric T cell clone was detected.

The sample consisted of blood. The source of this sequence is a boy younger than 18 in good health. The chain has TRBV19 and TRBJ2-5; 8 positions match TRBD1. TRBJ2-7 explains the end of the DNA better; the J call may be wrong. The CDR3 coding sequence is TGTGCCAGTAACACAGGGGGTGGCGAGCAGTACTTC. Amino acids: CASNTGGGEQYF.